What follows is one T cell receptor (beta chain) and its context. Its antigen specificity is not known. No quality values exist for individual bases; no much larger clone is one base distant. The source of the sample is a study of preoperative IRX-2 immunotherapy in early breast cancer (dated by TCRdb to about 2019). Library creation used the immunoSEQ multiplex PCR assay. TCRdb's version of the immuneACCESS table is confined to in-frame rearrangements and falls short of the full clone set. An unresolved V gene accounts for under half of the shortfall where checked; the remainder is of unknown origin. For this sample there are more than 2,500 clones; about 76% appear just once. Less than 15% of the sample belongs to the ten largest clones. This specimen's treatment or condition label, per the study, means: preoperative locoregional IRX-2 cytokine immunotherapy. The samples were obtained from a phase Ib study that tested preoperative, locoregional IRX-2 cytokine immunotherapy designed to prime immune responses. Donors were patients with early-stage breast cancer who received IRX-2 before surgery.

Reading from cysteine to phenylalanine, the CDR3 counts 17 amino acids. The retained sequence is limited to the CDR3, 51 bases, with the frame set at the first base. The sequence came from a human donor with breast cancer. The chain is assembled from TRBV1 and TRBJ1-1; the D segment call TRBD1 is taken from the table without a DNA check. TRBV1 is classified as a pseudogene. The specimen was tumor tissue, collected before IRX-2 immunotherapy. The nucleotides read TGCGCCAGCAGCCAAGTCCCGGGACAGGGTTTGAGAACTGAAGCTTTCTTT. The translation is CASSQVPGQGLRTEAFF.